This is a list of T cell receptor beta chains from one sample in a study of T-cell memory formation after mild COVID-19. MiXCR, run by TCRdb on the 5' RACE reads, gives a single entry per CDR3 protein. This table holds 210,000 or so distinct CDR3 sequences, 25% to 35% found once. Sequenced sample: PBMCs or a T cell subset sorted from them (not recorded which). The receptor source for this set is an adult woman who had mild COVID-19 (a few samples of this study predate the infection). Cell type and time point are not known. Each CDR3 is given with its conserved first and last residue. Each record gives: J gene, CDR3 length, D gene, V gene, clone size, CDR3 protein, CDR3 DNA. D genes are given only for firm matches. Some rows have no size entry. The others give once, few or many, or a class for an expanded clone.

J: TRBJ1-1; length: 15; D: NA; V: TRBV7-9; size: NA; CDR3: CASSPYVLTGRGAFF; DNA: TGTGCCAGCAGCCCCTACGTGCTTACAGGGCGGGGAGCTTTCTTT
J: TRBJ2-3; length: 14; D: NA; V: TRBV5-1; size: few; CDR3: CASSLAPTQDTQYF; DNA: TGCGCCAGCAGCTTGGCACCTACTCAGGATACGCAGTATTTT
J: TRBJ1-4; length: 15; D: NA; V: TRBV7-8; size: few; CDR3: CASSLVRSSNEKLFF; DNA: TGTGCCAGCAGCTTAGTCCGCAGTAGTAATGAAAAACTGTTTTTT
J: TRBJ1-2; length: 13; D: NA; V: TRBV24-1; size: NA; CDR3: CATSDLGNGGYTF; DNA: TGTGCCACCAGTGATTTGGGGAACGGGGGCTACACCTTC
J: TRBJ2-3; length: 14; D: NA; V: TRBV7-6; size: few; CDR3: CASAPEGVTDTQYF; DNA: TGTGCCAGCGCCCCGGAGGGGGTGACAGATACGCAGTATTTT
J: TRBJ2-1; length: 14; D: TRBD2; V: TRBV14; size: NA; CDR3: CASKGGSSYNEQFF; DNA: TGTGCCAGCAAGGGCGGGAGTTCCTACAATGAGCAGTTCTTC
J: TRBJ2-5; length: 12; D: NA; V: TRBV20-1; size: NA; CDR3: CSATGAQETQYF; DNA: TGCAGTGCTACAGGGGCTCAAGAGACCCAGTACTTC
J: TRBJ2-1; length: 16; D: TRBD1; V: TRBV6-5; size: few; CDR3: CASSYSGTGAYNEQFF; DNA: TGTGCCAGCAGTTACTCCGGGACAGGAGCCTACAATGAGCAGTTCTTC
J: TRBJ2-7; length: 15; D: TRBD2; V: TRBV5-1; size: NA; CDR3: CASSLELAGEYEQYF; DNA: TGCGCCAGCAGCTTGGAACTAGCGGGAGAGTACGAGCAGTACTTC
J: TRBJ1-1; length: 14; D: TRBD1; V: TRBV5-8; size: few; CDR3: CASSLWTGTAEAFF; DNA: TGTGCCAGCAGCTTATGGACCGGGACAGCTGAAGCTTTCTTT
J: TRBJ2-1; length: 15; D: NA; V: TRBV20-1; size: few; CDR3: CSARAGHASPSEQFF; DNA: TGCAGTGCTAGAGCGGGACATGCTTCGCCCAGTGAGCAGTTCTTC
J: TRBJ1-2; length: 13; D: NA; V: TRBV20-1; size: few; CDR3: CSARTGLNYGYTF; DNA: TGCAGTGCTAGAACAGGGCTTAACTATGGCTACACCTTC
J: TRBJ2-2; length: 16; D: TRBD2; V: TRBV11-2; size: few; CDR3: CASSLMASGGTGELFF; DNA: TGTGCCAGCAGCTTAATGGCTAGCGGGGGGACCGGGGAGCTGTTTTTT
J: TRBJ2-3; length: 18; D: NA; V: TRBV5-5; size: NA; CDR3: CASSPRAWEASSTDTQYF; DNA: TGTGCCAGCAGCCCTCGGGCCTGGGAGGCGTCTAGCACAGATACGCAGTATTTT
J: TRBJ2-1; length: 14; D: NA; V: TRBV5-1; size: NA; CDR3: CASSLDDILNEQFF; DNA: TGCGCCAGCAGCTTGGACGACATACTCAATGAGCAGTTCTTC
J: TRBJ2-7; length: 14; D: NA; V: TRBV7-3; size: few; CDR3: CASSPGGGVDEQYF; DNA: TGTGCCAGCAGCCCAGGGGGGGGTGTGGACGAGCAGTACTTC
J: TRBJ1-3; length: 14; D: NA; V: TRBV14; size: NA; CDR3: CASSYSYSGNTIYF; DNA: TGTGCCAGCAGCTACTCTTACTCTGGAAACACCATATATTTT
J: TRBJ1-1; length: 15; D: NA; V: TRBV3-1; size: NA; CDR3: CASSQGRVKNTEAFF; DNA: TGTGCCAGCAGCCAAGGCAGGGTTAAGAACACTGAAGCTTTCTTT
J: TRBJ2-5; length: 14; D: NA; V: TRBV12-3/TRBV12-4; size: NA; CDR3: CASSLGPGYETQYF; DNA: TGTGCCAGCAGTCTGGGTCCGGGGTACGAGACCCAGTACTTC
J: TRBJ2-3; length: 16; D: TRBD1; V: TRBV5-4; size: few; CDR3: CASSSLTGAVTDTQYF; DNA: TGTGCCAGCAGCTCTTTGACAGGGGCGGTCACAGATACGCAGTATTTT